A single sample gave rise to the 20 T cell receptor beta chains below, sequenced in a study of T cell responses to AZD1222 COVID-19 vaccine. Sequenced by immunoSEQ multiplex PCR; TCRdb stores in-frame clones only, minus some. The top ten clones hold approximately 2.1% of a sample with 140,000 to 150,000 clones, approximately 94% of them seen once. Sample: peripheral blood, taken on day 0 of AZD1222 vaccination. These receptor sequences come from an adult in good health.

The V and J genes are TRBV5-4 and TRBJ2-1; D might be TRBD2 (6 bases). The V gene's germline CDR1 is SGHNT and CDR2 YYREEE (reference sequence). V lost 5 bases and J 1 base, leaving 13 bases between the germline ends. CDR3 length: 15 amino acids. The CDR3 DNA follows: TGTGCCAGCAGTTTGATGGGGGGATCCTACAATGAGCAGTTCTTC. Encoded protein: CASSLMGGSYNEQFF.

This clone was observed once. The chain uses TRBV28 and TRBJ1-2, with D possibly being TRBD1 (6 bases). V lost 8 bases to trimming and J lost 10 bases, with 23 bases between them. This CDR3 spans 14 amino acids. The germline CDR1 and CDR2 sequences are MDHEN and SYDVKM. The CDR3 here is CASEERERQEVYTF. CDR3 DNA sequence: TGTGCCAGCGAGGAAAGGGAAAGACAGGAGGTCTACACCTTC.

The chain employs TRBV15 and TRBJ2-7, with 8 bases lining up with TRBD1. The CDR3 has 13 residues. With 8 bases clipped from V and 2 bases from J, the junction kept 5 bases outside the gene matches. From germline, CDR1 is LNHNV and CDR2 YYDKDF (reference sequence). The CDR3 DNA is TGTGCCACCGCCGGGACAGGAGCCTACGAGCAGTACTTC. It encodes CATAGTGAYEQYF.

This clone was recorded once. V and J are TRBV13 and TRBJ2-7; 7 bases agree with TRBD1. The CDR3 sequence is 15 residues long. V shed 5 bases, J shed 3 bases, and the junction held 10 bases outside the gene matches. Germline V gene data show CDR1 as PRHDT and CDR2 as FYEKMQ (reference sequence). DNA of the CDR3: TGTGCCAGCAGCCTCACAGGGGCCGGAATCTACGAGCAGTACTTC. This sequence encodes CASSLTGAGIYEQYF.

This chain joins TRBV6-1 and TRBJ1-5; possibly TRBD1 for D (5 bases). Germline CDR1 and CDR2: MNHNS and SASEGT. This CDR3 is built from 15 residues. Trimming pared 2 bases from V and 1 base from J, leaving 9 bases between. The DNA of the CDR3 is TGTGCCAGCAGTGAACAGGGCCCGAGCAATCAGCCCCAGCATTTT. Amino acid sequence: CASSEQGPSNQPQHF.

The chain links TRBV2 to TRBJ2-1; 9 bases fit TRBD2. The CDR3 contains 16 residues. Germline V CDR1 and CDR2: SNHLY, FYNNEI. Trimming cost V 6 bases and J 6 bases; bases outside gene matches: 12. The CDR3, as DNA: TGTGCCAGCAGCCCCCATAGCGGGAGAGGTACCAATGAGCAGTTCTTC. Amino acid sequence: CASSPHSGRGTNEQFF.

The chain combines TRBV6-6 with TRBJ1-1; D remains unclear. Trimming removed 7 bases at V and 3 bases at J, with 6 bases between. Germline CDR1 MNHNY, CDR2 SVGAGI (reference sequence). The length of the CDR3 is 11 residues. The CDR3 here is CASIMDTEAFF. The CDR3 region has the DNA TGTGCCAGCATAATGGACACTGAAGCTTTCTTT.

This chain joins TRBV10-1 and TRBJ2-3; 8 bases map to TRBD2. The germline CDR1 and CDR2 sequences are WNHNN and SYGVQD (reference sequence). There are 15 residues in the CDR3. V lost 4 bases to trimming and J lost 6 bases; unmatched junction nucleotides: 9. CDR3 sequence reads: CASSASGRPTDTQYF. The CDR3 DNA reads TGCGCCAGCAGTGCAAGCGGGAGACCGACGGATACGCAGTATTTT.

The genes are TRBV24-1 and TRBJ2-3; 7 positions match TRBD2. Germline assignment: CDR1 KGHDR and CDR2 SFDVKD. CDR3 length: 15 residues. The trim removed 3 bases at V and 4 bases at J, leaving 6 bases unmatched. Written as DNA, the CDR3 is TGTGCCACCAGTGATCCCCTGGGGGGGTCAGATACGCAGTATTTT. Translated, it gives CATSDPLGGSDTQYF.

This chain joins TRBV7-3 and TRBJ1-2; no firm D call. The CDR3 is made up of 15 amino acids. Germline V gene data show CDR1 as SGHTA and CDR2 as FQGTGA. V shed 0 bases and J shed 4 bases, with 12 bases lying between them. CDR3 region: CASSLTVEGSYGYTF. Written as DNA, the CDR3 is TGTGCCAGCAGCTTAACGGTGGAGGGCAGCTATGGCTACACCTTC.

V gene TRBV9 combines with J gene TRBJ1-5, with D perhaps TRBD1 (6 bases). Trimming left V 0 bases short and J 7 bases short, with 11 bases between. The CDR3 sequence is 14 residues long. In germline, CDR1 is SGDLS, CDR2 YYNGEE. The CDR3 spells CASSVGGGEQPQHF. DNA for the CDR3: TGTGCCAGCAGCGTAGGAGGGGGGGAGCAGCCCCAGCATTTT.

V usage is TRBV4-1 and J usage is TRBJ1-4; possibly TRBD1 for D (5 bases). The CDR3 spans 15 residues. The germline V gene has CDR1 MGHRA and CDR2 YSYEKL. The germline V and J ends were trimmed by 1 base and 7 bases, with 13 bases remaining between them. CDR3 DNA: TGCGCCAGCAGCCAAGCAGGGACCGGGGGTGAAAAACTGTTTTTT. The encoded protein is CASSQAGTGGEKLFF.

The chain has TRBV4-1 and TRBJ2-2; D unresolved. CDR1 and CDR2 (germline): MGHRA, YSYEKL. CDR3 length equals 15 residues. The ends were cut back, 1 base at V and 5 bases at J, with 11 bases in the middle. The CDR3: CASSQGLGSTGELFF. The CDR3 DNA reads TGCGCCAGCAGCCAAGGTCTGGGGTCTACCGGGGAGCTGTTTTTT.

The genes are TRBV6-5 and TRBJ2-7; D is undetermined. Germline CDR1 reads MNHEY; CDR2 reads SVGAGI. This CDR3 has 15 amino acids. Trimming removed 7 bases at V and 6 bases at J, with 22 bases between. Here the CDR3 DNA reads TGTGCCAGCATAGGCGAGCAAGCTTCGGCTGGCGAGCAGTACTTC. It encodes CASIGEQASAGEQYF.

The chain recombines TRBV24-1 with TRBJ2-7, with TRBD1 identical over 10 bases. The junction had 8 bases not matched to a gene; V was cut back by 6 bases and J by 7 bases. Germline V gives CDR1 KGHDR, CDR2 SFDVKD. The CDR3 consists of 14 residues. Written as DNA, the CDR3 is TGTGCCACCAGTCCGGGACAGGGGAATTATGAGCAGTACTTC. Protein product: CATSPGQGNYEQYF.

V gene TRBV11-2 combines with J gene TRBJ1-4; D not certain. Germline CDR1 reads SGHAT; CDR2 reads FQNNGV. V was cut by 0 bases and J by 5 bases, with 13 bases left in between. The CDR3 covers 16 residues. In DNA, the CDR3 is TGTGCCAGCAGCTTAGATCGTAGTCGGTCAAATGAAAAACTGTTTTTT. This codes for CASSLDRSRSNEKLFF.

The genes are TRBV18 and TRBJ2-1, with TRBD2 as a possible D gene (5 bases). The CDR3 spans 15 residues. V was cut by 6 bases and J by 5 bases, with 17 bases left in between. Germline V gene data show CDR1 as KGHSH and CDR2 as LQKENI. CDR3 sequence reads: CASSHQQRFHNEQFF. The CDR3 DNA follows: TGTGCCAGCTCCCACCAACAGCGGTTTCACAATGAGCAGTTCTTC.

The chain uses TRBV5-1 and TRBJ2-7, with TRBD2 as a possible D gene (6 bases). Trimming pared 5 bases from V and 5 bases from J, leaving 17 bases between. The germline V gene has CDR1 SGHRS and CDR2 YFSETQ. CDR3 length: 14 amino acids. The CDR3 coding sequence is TGCGCCAGCAGTGGTTCCGGGGGTGGTAACGAGCAGTACTTC. Its translation: CASSGSGGGNEQYF.

J is TRBJ2-1 and V is TRBV15; D is undetermined. The CDR3 has 13 amino acids. The ends were cut back, 3 bases at V and 2 bases at J, with 5 bases in the middle. Germline V gene lookup returns CDR1 LNHNV and CDR2 YYDKDF (reference sequence). The CDR3 coding sequence is TGTGCCACCAGCAGGGGGACCTACAATGAGCAGTTCTTC. Protein product: CATSRGTYNEQFF.

The V call is TRBV9, the J call TRBJ1-2; 8 positions match TRBD1. CDR1 and CDR2 (germline): SGDLS, YYNGEE. The CDR3 loop spans 15 amino acids. V shed 0 bases and J 4 bases; nucleotides not matched to a gene: 5. CDR3 coding DNA: TGTGCCAGCAGCGTAGCGGCAGGGGGCGTCTATGGCTACACCTTC. Translation gives CASSVAAGGVYGYTF.